The clone carrying this TCR beta chain has just one count. The germline CDR1 and CDR2 sequences are KGHDR and SFDVKD. The ends lost 3 bases at V and 4 bases at J; junction bases unmatched: 5. This CDR3 comprises 15 residues. Reverse transcription of roughly 0.5 to 1 ug RNA used random hexamers. MiXCR, run by TCRdb on the immunoSEQ multiplex PCR reads, gives a single entry per CDR3 protein. Of 150,000 or so distinct CDR3 sequences listed, roughly 93% are singletons. The data stem from a study of CD8 T cells in Susac syndrome. The study sequenced TCR beta in blood CD8+ and CD4+ T cells. The CD8+ and CD4+ T cells were isolated magnetically using a negative isolation approach, whereas the TEMRA cells were enriched by FACS.

The sample taken for sequencing was CD4+ T cells from PBMCs. The clonotype originates from a human donor in good health. This chain joins TRBV24-1 and TRBJ2-5, with 9 bases lining up with TRBD1. In DNA, the CDR3 is TGTGCCACCAGTGATACAGGGGGCGCAGGAGAGACCCAGTACTTC. Amino acid sequence: CATSDTGGAGETQYF.